The present entry profiles one T cell receptor (beta chain) with its context. The antigen remains unidentified. With 6 bases clipped from V and 1 base from J, the junction kept 5 bases outside the gene matches. The germline gives CDR1 SQVTM, CDR2 ANQGSEA. The length of the CDR3 is 14 residues. This sample is part of a study of chemoradiotherapy in HPV16-positive cancers. Study outcomes and limitations: During treatment, candidate HPV-specific clones and E7-related motifs expanded in tumor.

Profiled with immunoSEQ multiplex PCR; TCRdb holds only in-frame clones, not every one. The sample comprises about 6,500 clones, over 75% of which are singletons, and under 2% rests with the top ten. The material was blood, obtained from a patient who underwent chemoradiotherapy. This clonotype was sampled from a human donor with HPV-associated anogenital cancer. The V gene is TRBV29-1, the J gene TRBJ2-2; 7 nucleotides line up with TRBD2. The DNA for the CDR3 is TGCAGCGTAAGACTAGCCCTGAACACCGGGGAGCTGTTTTTT. Translation: CSVRLALNTGELFF.